These 26 T cell receptor beta chains were all obtained from the same sample, sequenced in a study of beta chain features in type 1 diabetes. Expressed TCRB transcripts were sequenced because the entire RNA isolate underwent reverse transcription. Sequencing used immunoSEQ multiplex PCR; TCRdb keeps in-frame clones, though not all of them. Of tens of thousands of clones in the sample, about 70% were seen once. Sequencing input: Tregs from blood. The receptor set was obtained from a woman aged 40 to 50 in good health.

In its sample, this clone was seen a few times. In nucleotides, the CDR3 is TGTGCCATCAGTGAGTCGGCGGCAGGGTCCCAGCCCCAGCATTTT. Translating gives CAISESAAGSQPQHF. V usage is TRBV10-3 and J usage is TRBJ1-5; tentatively, D is TRBD1 (5 bases). V lost 0 bases and J 7 bases, leaving 13 bases between the germline ends. Looked up from germline, CDR1 is ENHRY and CDR2 is SYGVKD. The CDR3 has 15 residues.

The chain has TRBV19 and TRBJ1-2, with TRBD1 matching over 9 bases. CDR1 and CDR2 from the germline V gene are LNHDA and SQIVND (reference sequence). V shed 2 bases, J shed 0 bases, and the junction held 10 bases outside the gene matches. The CDR3 has 18 residues. The CDR3 nucleotides are TGTGCCAGTAGTATACGCTGGGGGACAGGGCGAACTAACTATGGCTACACCTTC. This codes for CASSIRWGTGRTNYGYTF.

The rearrangement uses TRBV5-1 and TRBJ1-1, with 7 bases matching TRBD1. J was trimmed by 5 bases and V by 1 base; bases with no gene match: 14. The CDR3 extends over 17 amino acids. CDR1 and CDR2 (germline): SGHRS, YFSETQ. The CDR3 bases are TGCGCCAGCAGCTTGATAGGGGGCGGGGGGAGGTGGACTGAAGCTTTCTTT. Amino acids: CASSLIGGGGRWTEAFF.

CDR3 loop: CASSPPAVSYNEQFF. The CDR3 DNA follows: TGTGCCAGCTCCCCGCCCGCGGTCTCCTACAATGAGCAGTTCTTC. The rearrangement links TRBV18 to TRBJ2-1; D is unclear. Germline-derived CDR1 and CDR2 are KGHSH and LQKENI. The CDR3 sequence is 15 residues long. Trimming took 6 bases from V and 0 from J, leaving 12 bases between them.

The V call is TRBV18, the J call TRBJ2-3; perhaps TRBD2 as D (5 bases). Germline V gene data show CDR1 as KGHSH and CDR2 as LQKENI. This CDR3 has 14 residues. Trimming shortened V by 0 bases and J by 9 bases, and 13 bases separated the two germline ends. CDR3 nucleotides: TGTGCCAGCTCACCACCAGCTAGCCCTTTCACGCAGTATTTT. This gives the protein CASSPPASPFTQYF.

The chain uses TRBV11-2 and TRBJ2-5; D is unclear. V lost 2 bases and J lost 1, with 5 bases in between. Germline V lookup: CDR1 SGHAT, CDR2 FQNNGV. This CDR3 comprises 13 residues. The CDR3 loop is CASSLTTQETQYF. The CDR3, as DNA: TGTGCCAGCAGCTTAACTACCCAAGAGACCCAGTACTTC.

This CDR3 reads CASSEAEAGFTGELFF. For the CDR3, the DNA is TGTGCCAGCAGTGAAGCTGAGGCAGGGTTCACCGGGGAGCTGTTTTTT. V is TRBV6-1 and J is TRBJ2-2; tentatively, D is TRBD1 (5 bases). Trimming stripped 0 bases from V and 4 bases from J, with 12 bases between. The CDR3 spans 16 residues. In germline, CDR1 is MNHNS, CDR2 SASEGT.

V is TRBV4-2 and J is TRBJ1-2, with a tentative D call TRBD1 (5 bases). CDR3 size: 18 residues. Deletions cut 0 bases from V and 3 bases from J, with 20 bases between. Germline CDR1 is LGHNA and CDR2 is YNFKEQ. The CDR3 spells CASSQDAGWGGAYYGYTF. In DNA, the CDR3 is TGTGCCAGCAGCCAAGATGCCGGGTGGGGAGGGGCTTACTATGGCTACACCTTC.

In this sample, this clone turned up a few times. The chain is built from TRBV5-1 and TRBJ2-5, with 7 nucleotides matching TRBD1. Germline CDR1 and CDR2: SGHRS and YFSETQ. Losses at the gene ends were 5 bases for V and 2 bases for J; bases not matched to a gene: 6. The CDR3 is 14 amino acids. CDR3 region: CASRLWTGQETQYF. In DNA form, the CDR3 reads TGCGCCAGCAGACTATGGACAGGACAAGAGACCCAGTACTTC. The whole variable domain, filled in from reference TRBV5-1 and TRBJ2-5, reads KAGVTQTPRYLIKTRGQQVTLSCSPISGHRSVSWYQQTPGQGLQFLFEYFSETQRNKGNFPGRFSGRQFSNSRSEMNVSTLELGDSALYLCASRLWTGQETQYFGPGTRLLVL.

The chain links TRBV5-4 to TRBJ2-1; D is possibly TRBD1 (5 bases). V lost 1 base to trimming and J lost 1 base, with 9 bases between them. This CDR3 comprises 15 residues. CDR1 and CDR2 (germline): SGHNT, YYREEE (reference sequence). The DNA of the CDR3 is TGTGCCAGCAGCTTGTCAGGGAATTCCTACAATGAGCAGTTCTTC. As protein: CASSLSGNSYNEQFF.

This sequence joins TRBV5-1 and TRBJ1-2; D gene uncertain. CDR3 length: 13 residues. V was shortened by 0 bases and J by 8 bases, with 11 bases between the two germline ends. Germline V CDR1 and CDR2: SGHRS, YFSETQ. The CDR3 DNA is TGCGCCAGCAGCTTGGCCGACACTCGAGGCTACACCTTC. This encodes CASSLADTRGYTF.

The CDR3 bases are TGCAGCGTTGAATGGGGGGGGATATACAACACTGAAGCTTTCTTT. Amino acids: CSVEWGGIYNTEAFF. This chain joins TRBV29-1 and TRBJ1-1; possibly TRBD1 for D (5 bases). CDR1 is SQVTM and CDR2 is ANQGSEA in the germline V gene. This CDR3 comprises 15 residues. Trimming left V 2 bases short and J 2 bases short, with 15 bases between.

This clone was detected only a few times. The gene calls are TRBV7-9 and TRBJ2-7; D remains ambiguous. The CDR3 sequence is 11 residues long. CDR1 is SEHNR and CDR2 is FQNEAQ in the germline V gene (reference sequence). V lost 2 bases, J lost 7 bases, and 6 bases lay in between. In DNA form, the CDR3 reads TGTGCCAGCAGCTTATACCAGGAGCAGTACTTC. Translated, it gives CASSLYQEQYF.

This chain links TRBV7-2 with TRBJ2-5; 9 bases line up with TRBD2. Germline V CDR1 and CDR2: SGHTA, FQGNSA. CDR3 size: 16 residues. Losses at the gene ends were 5 bases for V and 9 bases for J; bases not matched to a gene: 16. The CDR3 nucleotides read TGTGCCAGCAGCCAAGGGGTTGGAGCGGGGGGAACGGCCCAGTACTTC. It codes for CASSQGVGAGGTAQYF.

This clone is medium-sized in the sample. The chain couples TRBV19 to TRBJ2-3; a possible D gene is TRBD2 (6 bases). The V end lost 4 bases, the J end lost 1 base, and 12 bases lay between the germline ends. This CDR3 has 15 amino acids. The germline V gene has CDR1 LNHDA and CDR2 SQIVND (reference sequence). CDR3 region: CASSTPSGGTDTQYF. The CDR3 nucleotides are TGTGCCAGTAGTACGCCTTCGGGGGGCACAGATACGCAGTATTTT.

The rearrangement uses TRBV6-5 and TRBJ2-5; D perhaps matches TRBD2 (5 bases). Judging by the DNA end, TRBJ2-7 fits better; the J call may be wrong. CDR1 is MNHEY and CDR2 is SVGAGI in the germline V gene. CDR3 length: 15 amino acids. CDR3 nucleotides: TGTGCCAGCAGTTACTTATACGGGGACTCCTACGAGCAGTACTTC. As protein: CASSYLYGDSYEQYF.

This sequence joins TRBV7-2 and TRBJ2-1; D gene uncertain. The CDR3 loop spans 13 amino acids. The V and J ends lost 7 bases and 4 bases respectively, with 11 bases between them. Germline CDR1 is SGHTA and CDR2 is FQGNSA. The CDR3 is CASTHRTYNEQFF. DNA of the CDR3: TGTGCCAGCACCCATAGAACGTACAATGAGCAGTTCTTC.

This clone was observed a handful of times. The J gene is TRBJ1-2, the V gene TRBV6-5; D remains unclear. The germline V gene has CDR1 MNHEY and CDR2 SVGAGI. The CDR3 has 12 amino acids. V lost 2 bases and J lost 4, with 5 bases in between. The CDR3 sequence: CASSYPGYGYTF. As DNA, the CDR3 is TGTGCCAGCAGTTACCCAGGCTATGGCTACACCTTC.

The table lists this clone with a few counts. The chain couples TRBV5-5 to TRBJ1-4; D might be TRBD1 (5 bases). Germline loops: CDR1 SGHKS, CDR2 YYEKEE (reference sequence). The CDR3 runs 16 residues. Trimming shortened V by 4 bases and J by 8 bases, and 21 bases separated the two germline ends. The CDR3: CASSARGGGVYEKLFF. The CDR3, as DNA: TGTGCCAGCAGCGCCCGGGGAGGAGGGGTTTACGAAAAACTGTTTTTT.

The V gene is TRBV5-5, the J gene TRBJ2-5; 7 nucleotides line up with TRBD1. Trimming removed 2 bases from V and 1 base from J; junction bases left unmatched: 2. Germline V gene data show CDR1 as SGHKS and CDR2 as YYEKEE (reference sequence). The CDR3 loop spans 14 amino acids. The CDR3 nucleotides read TGTGCCAGCAGCTTAGGGACAGTCCAAGAGACCCAGTACTTC. Its translation: CASSLGTVQETQYF.

The genes are TRBV5-4 and TRBJ1-5, with 9 bases matching TRBD1. Germline trimming cut 3 bases from V and 7 bases from J; bases unmatched to any gene: 14. Germline V gives CDR1 SGHNT, CDR2 YYREEE (reference sequence). This CDR3 has 17 amino acids. CDR3 protein: CASSSSGQGLASQPQHF. The CDR3 nucleotides read TGTGCCAGCAGCTCGTCGGGACAGGGTTTGGCGTCCCAGCCCCAGCATTTT. Filled out from reference TRBV5-4 and TRBJ1-5, the complete variable domain reads ETGVTQSPTHLIKTRGQQVTLRCSSQSGHNTVSWYQQALGQGPQFIFQYYREEENGRGNFPPRFSGLQFPNYSSELNVNALELDDSALYLCASSSSGQGLASQPQHFGDGTRLSIL.

The chain joins TRBV27 to TRBJ1-1; D is undetermined. CDR1 and CDR2 (germline): MNHEY, SMNVEV (reference sequence). V was trimmed by 2 bases and J by 1 base, leaving 5 bases between them. The CDR3 totals 13 residues. The CDR3 here is CASSLTRNTEAFF. The DNA for the CDR3 is TGTGCCAGCAGTTTAACTAGGAACACTGAAGCTTTCTTT.

As DNA, the CDR3 is TGTGCCAGCACATCAACCCTAGCGGGGGATGAGCAGTTCTTC. This sequence encodes CASTSTLAGDEQFF. The chain joins TRBV2 to TRBJ2-1, with 10 bases matching TRBD2. This CDR3 comprises 14 residues. V lost 7 bases to trimming and J lost 8 bases; unmatched junction nucleotides: 8. Per germline, CDR1 SNHLY and CDR2 FYNNEI.

The chain combines TRBV11-2 with TRBJ2-7; TRBD1 agrees at 8 bases. Germline V gene sequence: CDR1 SGHAT, CDR2 FQNNGV. CDR3 length: 16 amino acids. With 0 bases clipped from V and 0 bases from J, the junction kept 4 bases outside the gene matches. The CDR3 DNA follows: TGTGCCAGCAGCTTAGATCTTGGGACAGGCTCCTACGAGCAGTACTTC. Its translation is CASSLDLGTGSYEQYF.

This clone was picked up a small number of times. CDR3 residues: CASSPLGLASETQYF. CDR3 bases: TGTGCCAGCTCCCCTTTAGGACTAGCATCGGAGACCCAGTACTTC. The chain uses TRBV27 and TRBJ2-5; 8 positions match TRBD2. CDR3 length: 15 amino acids. V lost 8 bases, J lost 5 bases, and 13 bases stayed unmatched. In germline, CDR1 is MNHEY, CDR2 SMNVEV (reference sequence).

This clone was detected only a few times. The V and J genes are TRBV9 and TRBJ2-1; 10 nucleotides line up with TRBD1. Germline trimming cut 3 bases from V and 2 bases from J; bases unmatched to any gene: 2. Germline V gene sequence: CDR1 SGDLS, CDR2 YYNGEE. The CDR3 has 15 residues. CDR3 sequence: CASSAGQGPYNEQFF. The CDR3 DNA reads TGTGCCAGCAGCGCGGGACAGGGGCCCTACAATGAGCAGTTCTTC. Filled out from reference TRBV9 and TRBJ2-1, the complete variable domain reads DSGVTQTPKHLITATGQRVTLRCSPRSGDLSVYWYQQSLDQGLQFLIQYYNGEERAKGNILERFSAQQFPDLHSELNLSSLELGDSALYFCASSAGQGPYNEQFFGPGTRLTVL.